This T cell receptor (beta chain) came from a study of T cells in Graves' hyperthyroidism and ophthalmopathy. In the case of this clonotype: Its antigen is unidentified.

RNA transcripts provided the source from which TCR beta CDR3 regions were amplified. Carried out on the TCR CDR3, a first-round RT-PCR used the HTBI primer set. TCRdb independently ran MiXCR on the multiplex PCR reads; one entry per CDR3 protein. The table includes some 720,000 distinct CDR3 sequences, around 17% detected once. Notes on the study in general: Most clonotypes that expanded in the thyroid above 0.001 also showed up in blood.

This CDR3 is built from 14 residues. Germline assignment: CDR1 KGHSH and CDR2 LQKENI. Trimming left V 3 bases short and J 1 base short, with 8 bases between. Criteria for exclusion of patients were uncontrolled infection, other autoimmune disease, pregnancy or lactation. The sequenced material came from blood. This receptor was obtained from a man younger than 30 with Graves' hyperthyroidism. The chain employs TRBV18 and TRBJ2-3; no definite D call. CDR3 in DNA: TGTGCCAGCTCACCTTATACCCGCACAGATACGCAGTATTTT. Amino acid sequence: CASSPYTRTDTQYF. Full variable domain (missing parts from reference TRBV18 and TRBJ2-3): NAGVMQNPRHLVRRRGQEARLRCSPMKGHSHVYWYRQLPEEGLKFMVYLQKENIIDESGMPKERFSAEFPKEGPSILRIQQVVRGDSAAYFCASSPYTRTDTQYFGPGTRLTVL.